The clone carrying this TCR beta chain was picked up many times. What it binds is not known. This CDR3 is 12 amino acids long. Trimming stripped 5 bases from V and 6 bases from J, with 7 bases between. Germline CDR1 reads MNHEY; CDR2 reads SVGEGT. Unsorted libraries came from 2 million PBMCs stored at -80 °C. This sample is drawn from a study of neurological immune-mediated disorders. Notes on the study in general: The most TCR clonal expansion was seen in HTLV-1-associated myelopathy, and the least was seen in multiple sclerosis, which fell below healthy controls.

MiXCR was run by TCRdb on the 5' RACE reads, yielding one entry per CDR3 protein. The sample has tens of thousands of distinct CDR3 sequences; around 3.9% are singletons. The sample was PBMCs. The source is a man younger than 45 with multiple sclerosis. This chain connects TRBV6-2 or TRBV6-3 to TRBJ1-4; D call uncertain. This CDR3 is CASSPTDEKLFF. The CDR3 DNA reads as TGTGCCAGCAGTCCCACAGATGAAAAACTGTTTTTT.